This T cell receptor (beta chain) derives from a study of technical replicates of blood from four donors. The repertoire was sequenced with immunoSEQ multiplex PCR; TCRdb's copy has only in-frame clones and lacks some. Here the sample spans approximately 88,000 clones, roughly 96% being singletons. In its sample, this clone was seen once. The clonotype was recovered from a human donor in good health. Sequenced: T cells isolated from PBMCs.

CDR3 sequence reads: CASSWGDPISYEQYF. CDR3 DNA sequence: TGTGCCAGCAGCTGGGGGGACCCGATCTCCTACGAGCAGTACTTC. The rearrangement joins TRBV27 to TRBJ2-7; D perhaps matches TRBD2 (6 bases). The CDR3 runs to 15 residues. Trimming stripped 6 bases from V and 0 bases from J, with 15 bases between. CDR1 and CDR2 from the germline V gene are MNHEY and SMNVEV (reference sequence).